Presented here are 6 T cell receptor beta chains from one specimen sequenced in a study of T cell repertoires in cytomegalovirus infection. MiXCR, applied by TCRdb to the reads, yields one record per CDR3 protein. The table records roughly 720,000 distinct CDR3 sequences, less than 40% of them present only once. The sample consisted of PBMCs. The receptors originated from a human donor in good health (CMV status not recorded). Some clones in this sample may be carry-over from other donors' samples.

Concerning this clonotype: A much larger clone differs from this one at a single base, so this may be a read error. A read error is likely, as this CDR3 ends without the conserved phenylalanine or tryptophan. The chain links TRBV7-4 to TRBJ2-3; TRBD2 is a possible D gene (5 bases). The V gene's germline CDR1 is SGHVT and CDR2 SQSDAQ. The CDR3 runs 16 residues. Trimming shortened V by 5 bases and J by 3 bases, and 18 bases separated the two germline ends. CDR3 loop: CASSVDEGVLTDTQYL. In DNA form, the CDR3 reads TGTGCCAGCAGCGTTGATGAGGGAGTTCTGACAGATACGCAGTATTTG.

This chain links TRBV6-8 with TRBJ1-2; 7 bases are shared with TRBD1. The CDR3 runs to 12 residues. Germline V gene lookup returns CDR1 MNHGY and CDR2 SAAAGT. The V gene end was trimmed by 10 bases and the J gene end by 5 bases; junction bases not matched to a gene: 7. CDR3 loop: CAIVGTAYGYTF. The DNA of the CDR3 is TGTGCCATCGTTGGGACAGCGTATGGCTACACCTTC.

Regarding this clonotype: The CDR3 ends on some other residue instead of the conserved phenylalanine or tryptophan, so this is likely a read error. The chain couples TRBV5-8 to TRBJ2-1, with D maybe TRBD1 (5 bases). This CDR3 has 15 residues. V was pared by 2 bases and J by 9 bases, with 18 bases between. In germline, CDR1 is SGHTS, CDR2 YDEGEE. Here the CDR3 DNA reads TGTGCCAGCAGCTTTAGCTTCCAGGGAAGAAGTGAGCAGTTCTTA. This sequence encodes CASSFSFQGRSEQFL.

This sequence joins TRBV12-3 or TRBV12-4 and TRBJ1-1; D unresolved. CDR3 length: 14 amino acids. V shed 6 bases and J shed 1 base, with 12 bases lying between them. The CDR3 DNA sequence: TGTGCCAGCAGCCTAGTCCGCTCGAACACTGAAGCTTTCTTT. It encodes CASSLVRSNTEAFF.

This clonotype has just a few counts. The chain couples TRBV6-1 to TRBJ2-7; the match to TRBD2 covers 7 bases. With V trimmed by 5 bases and J by 4 bases, 5 bases remained unmatched. This CDR3 spans 13 amino acids. CDR1 and CDR2 (germline): MNHNS, SASEGT. The CDR3 DNA follows: TGTGCCAGCAGTCGTAGCGGGCCTTACGAGCAGTACTTC. Its translation: CASSRSGPYEQYF.

This clonotype was recorded at least ten times. The chain joins TRBV5-5 to TRBJ2-3; D gene uncertain. The CDR3 totals 13 residues. Trimming took 0 bases from V and 5 from J, leaving 7 bases between them. Germline-derived CDR1 and CDR2 are SGHKS and YYEKEE (reference sequence). CDR3 amino acids: CASSLEGRDTQYF. For the CDR3, the DNA is TGTGCCAGCAGCTTGGAGGGCAGAGATACGCAGTATTTT. Full variable domain (missing parts from reference TRBV5-5 and TRBJ2-3): DAGVTQSPTHLIKTRGQQVTLRCSPISGHKSVSWYQQVLGQGPQFIFQYYEKEERGRGNFPDRFSARQFPNYSSELNVNALLLGDSALYLCASSLEGRDTQYFGPGTRLTVL.